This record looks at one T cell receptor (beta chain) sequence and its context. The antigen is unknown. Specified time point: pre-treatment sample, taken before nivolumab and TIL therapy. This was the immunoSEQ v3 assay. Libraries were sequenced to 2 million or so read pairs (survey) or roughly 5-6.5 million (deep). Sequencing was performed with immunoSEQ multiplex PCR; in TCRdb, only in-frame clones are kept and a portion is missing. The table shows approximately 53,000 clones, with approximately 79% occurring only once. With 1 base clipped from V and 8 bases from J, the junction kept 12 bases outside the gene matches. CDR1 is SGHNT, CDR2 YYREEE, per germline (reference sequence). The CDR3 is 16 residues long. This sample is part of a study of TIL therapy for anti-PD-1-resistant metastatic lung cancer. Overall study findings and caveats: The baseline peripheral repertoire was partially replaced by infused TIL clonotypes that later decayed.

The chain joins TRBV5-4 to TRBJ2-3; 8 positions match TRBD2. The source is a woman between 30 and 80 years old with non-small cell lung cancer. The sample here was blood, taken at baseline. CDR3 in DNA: TGTGCCAGCAGCTTGCCAACTAGCGGTGGGCTTGGTACGCAGTATTTT. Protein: CASSLPTSGGLGTQYF.